This TCR beta chain was documented in a study of T cell repertoires in cytomegalovirus infection. Overall study context: Public TCR beta signature analysis indicated the presence of both CMV infection and matching HLA type. Findings and limits, study-wide: People with CMV and the relevant HLA were identified by cumulative public TCR beta family frequency. HLA-C-restricted CMV clonotypes gave the most frequent clonotype in two of eight donors.

Details on this clonotype: The antigen remains unidentified.

TCRdb reanalysed the reads using MiXCR and keeps one entry per CDR3 protein. The sample lists some 100,000 distinct CDR3 sequences; about 25% were seen once. This receptor was identified in a human donor in good health (CMV status not recorded). Some clones in this sample may be carry-over from other donors' samples. The sample consisted of CD8+ T cells from PBMCs.

The CDR3: CASSLGGREAFF. The CDR3 DNA follows: TGCGCCAGCAGCTTGGGGGGCAGAGAAGCTTTCTTT. The chain is built from TRBV5-1 and TRBJ1-1; a weak D match, TRBD1 (5 bases). CDR3 length: 12 amino acids. CDR1 and CDR2 from the germline V gene are SGHRS and YFSETQ. V was clipped by 0 bases and J by 8 bases, with 8 bases between them.